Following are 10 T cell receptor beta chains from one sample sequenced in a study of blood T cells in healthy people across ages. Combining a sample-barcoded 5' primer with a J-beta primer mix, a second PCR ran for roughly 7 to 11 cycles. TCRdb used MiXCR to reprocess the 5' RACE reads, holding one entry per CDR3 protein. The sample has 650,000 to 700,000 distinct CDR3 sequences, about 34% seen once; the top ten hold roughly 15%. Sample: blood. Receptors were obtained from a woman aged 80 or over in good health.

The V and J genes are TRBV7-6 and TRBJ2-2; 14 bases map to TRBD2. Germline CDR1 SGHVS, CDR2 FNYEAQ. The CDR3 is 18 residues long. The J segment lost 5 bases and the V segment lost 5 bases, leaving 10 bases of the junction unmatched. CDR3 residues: CASSPPGLAGGGTGELFF. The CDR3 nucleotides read TGTGCCAGCAGCCCCCCCGGACTAGCGGGAGGAGGAACCGGGGAGCTGTTTTTT.

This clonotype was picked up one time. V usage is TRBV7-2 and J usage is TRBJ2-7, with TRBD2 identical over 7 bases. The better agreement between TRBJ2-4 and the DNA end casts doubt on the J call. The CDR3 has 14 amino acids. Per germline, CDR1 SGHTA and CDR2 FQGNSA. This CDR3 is CASSPVLGGIIQYF. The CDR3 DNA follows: TGTGCCAGCAGCCCTGTATTGGGGGGGATCATTCAGTACTTC.

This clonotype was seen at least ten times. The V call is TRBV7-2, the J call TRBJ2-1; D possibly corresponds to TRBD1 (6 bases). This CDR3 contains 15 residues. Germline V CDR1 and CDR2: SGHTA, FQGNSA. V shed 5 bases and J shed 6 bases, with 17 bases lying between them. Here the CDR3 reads CASSTPGQQTNEQFF. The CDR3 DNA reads TGTGCCAGCAGCACCCCTGGACAGCAGACCAATGAGCAGTTCTTC.

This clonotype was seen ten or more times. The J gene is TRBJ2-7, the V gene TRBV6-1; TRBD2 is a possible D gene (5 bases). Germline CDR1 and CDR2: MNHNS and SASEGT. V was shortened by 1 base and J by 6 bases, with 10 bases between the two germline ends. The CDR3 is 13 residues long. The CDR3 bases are TGTGCCAGCAGTGAAGGGGGAGCCTGCGAGCAGTACTTC. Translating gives CASSEGGACEQYF.

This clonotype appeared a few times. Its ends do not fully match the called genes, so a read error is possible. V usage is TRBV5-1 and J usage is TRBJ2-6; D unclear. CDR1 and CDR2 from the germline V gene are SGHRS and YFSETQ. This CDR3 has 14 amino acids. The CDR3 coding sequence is TGCGTCAGCAGCTTGGGCTCTGGGGCCAACGTCCTGACTTTC. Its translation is CVSSLGSGANVLTF.

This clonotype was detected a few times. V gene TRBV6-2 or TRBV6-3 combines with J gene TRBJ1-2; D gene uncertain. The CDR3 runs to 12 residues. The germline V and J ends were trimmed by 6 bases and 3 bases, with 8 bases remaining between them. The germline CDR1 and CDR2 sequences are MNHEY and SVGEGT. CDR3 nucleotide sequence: TGTGCCAGCAGGGCAATGGACTATGGCTACACCTTC. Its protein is CASRAMDYGYTF.

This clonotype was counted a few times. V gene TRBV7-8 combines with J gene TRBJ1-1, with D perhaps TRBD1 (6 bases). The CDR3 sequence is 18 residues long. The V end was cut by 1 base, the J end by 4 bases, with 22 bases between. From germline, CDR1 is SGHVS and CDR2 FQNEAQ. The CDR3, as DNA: TGTGCCAGCAGCTTAGGGGGCGGAGGGGGAGTGGGGAGCACTGAAGCTTTCTTT. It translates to CASSLGGGGGVGSTEAFF.

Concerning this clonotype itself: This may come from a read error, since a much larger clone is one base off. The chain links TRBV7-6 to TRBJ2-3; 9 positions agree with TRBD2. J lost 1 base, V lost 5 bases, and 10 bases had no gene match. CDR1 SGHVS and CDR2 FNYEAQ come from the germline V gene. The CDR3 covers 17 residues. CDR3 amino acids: CASSQGASGVRTDTQYF. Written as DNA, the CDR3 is TGTGCCAGCAGCCAAGGGGCTAGCGGGGTCCGCACAGATACGCAGTATTTT.

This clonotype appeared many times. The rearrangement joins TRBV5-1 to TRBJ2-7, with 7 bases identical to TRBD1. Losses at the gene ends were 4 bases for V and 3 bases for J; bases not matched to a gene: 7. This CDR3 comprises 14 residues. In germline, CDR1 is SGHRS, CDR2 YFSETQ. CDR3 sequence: CASSREGGVYEQYF. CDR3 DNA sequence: TGCGCCAGCAGCCGGGAAGGGGGCGTCTACGAGCAGTACTTC.

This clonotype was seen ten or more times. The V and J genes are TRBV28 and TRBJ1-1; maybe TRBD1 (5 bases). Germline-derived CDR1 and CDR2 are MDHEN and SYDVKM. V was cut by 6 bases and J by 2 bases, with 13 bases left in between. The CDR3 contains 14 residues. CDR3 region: CASSPPGGNTEAFF. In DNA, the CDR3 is TGTGCCAGCAGCCCACCGGGGGGTAACACTGAAGCTTTCTTT.